This entry is about one T cell receptor (beta chain). The antigen is undetermined. TCRdb keeps only in-frame clones here, not all; method: immunoSEQ multiplex PCR. The sample has around 990,000 clones, around 77% seen once. Adults of Caucasian background living in Nashville, Tennessee made up all donors. This CDR3 has 13 residues. The J segment lost 9 bases and the V segment lost 5 bases, leaving 4 bases of the junction unmatched. In germline, CDR1 is MNHEY, CDR2 SVGAGI. This entry is derived from a study of shared clonotypes between healthy human individuals. Study in general: The cohort comprised a couple of women and a few men. Their ages spanned 18 to 49 years. Whole-study results and caveats: Relative to their counterparts shared across all four donors, non-shared clonotypes exhibited diminished generation probabilities.

Input material: memory CD4+ T cells from PBMCs. As for subset: CD45RA-negative fraction. The chain has TRBV6-5 and TRBJ1-6; 7 bases line up with TRBD1. This sequence was found in a man aged 18 to 30 in good health. Some clones in this sample may be carry-over from other donors' samples. CDR3: CASSTGVSSPLHF. In DNA, the CDR3 is TGTGCCAGCAGTACAGGGGTTAGTTCACCCCTCCACTTT.